This T cell receptor (beta chain) was profiled in a study of blood T cell repertoires in COVID-19. Sequenced by immunoSEQ multiplex PCR; TCRdb stores in-frame clones only, minus some. The table shows hundreds of thousands of clones, with around 90% occurring only once. V gave up 4 bases and J gave up 9 bases, with 11 bases separating them. Germline CDR1 is SGDLS and CDR2 is YYNGEE. This CDR3 has 12 residues. The TCR comes from a young woman who had recovered from COVID-19. The sequencing input was peripheral blood. The rearrangement joins TRBV9 to TRBJ1-5, with unresolved D. The CDR3 DNA reads as TGTGCCAGCAGCCCAGGTTATTGGCCCCAGCATTTT. Residues: CASSPGYWPQHF. The full variable domain, completed using reference TRBV9 and TRBJ1-5, is DSGVTQTPKHLITATGQRVTLRCSPRSGDLSVYWYQQSLDQGLQFLIQYYNGEERAKGNILERFSAQQFPDLHSELNLSSLELGDSALYFCASSPGYWPQHFGDGTRLSIL.